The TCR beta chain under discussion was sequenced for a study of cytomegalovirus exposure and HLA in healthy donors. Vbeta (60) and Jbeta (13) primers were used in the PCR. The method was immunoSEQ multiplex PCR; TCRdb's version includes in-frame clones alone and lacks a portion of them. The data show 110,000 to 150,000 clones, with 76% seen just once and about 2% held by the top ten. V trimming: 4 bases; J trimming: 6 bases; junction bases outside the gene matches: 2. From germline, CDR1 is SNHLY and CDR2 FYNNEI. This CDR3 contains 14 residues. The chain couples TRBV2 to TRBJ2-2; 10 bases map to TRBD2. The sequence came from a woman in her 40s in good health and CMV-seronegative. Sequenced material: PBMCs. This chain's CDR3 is CASSVAGGPGELFF. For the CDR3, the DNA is TGTGCCAGCAGTGTAGCGGGAGGTCCCGGGGAGCTGTTTTTT.